One sample yielded the 20 T cell receptor beta chains listed below, sequenced in a study of blood T cell repertoires in COVID-19 (TCRdb year 2020). Receptors were amplified or captured by the immunoSEQ multiplex PCR assay. What TCRdb holds here is the immuneACCESS table cut down to in-frame rearrangements. Part of the clones is not present; checked against another copy, under half of the missing clones reflect an unresolved V gene, and the others are unexplained. Within this sample are approximately 290,000 clones, with over 75% of them counted one time only. The leading ten clones occupy 0.87% of the sample. The sequencing sample was made of peripheral blood. All receptors derive from a human donor with COVID-19, enrolled during active disease. The donor label of this sample is uncertain.

This chain uses TRBV7-9 with TRBJ2-1; 7 bases map to TRBD2. With 2 bases clipped from V and 7 bases from J, the junction kept 11 bases outside the gene matches. The germline gives CDR1 SEHNR, CDR2 FQNEAQ (reference sequence). The CDR3 spans 16 residues. The CDR3 DNA follows: TGTGCCAGCAGCTTAACTAGACTAGCAGGGTCGAATGAGCAGTTCTTC. It yields the protein CASSLTRLAGSNEQFF.

V gene TRBV20-1 combines with J gene TRBJ2-7; the D gene is possibly TRBD1 (5 bases). CDR1 and CDR2 (germline): DFQATT, SNEGSKA (reference sequence). V was shortened by 6 bases and J by 0 bases, with 18 bases between the two germline ends. The CDR3 totals 15 residues. The CDR3 loop is CSASGAPGFSYEQYF. CDR3 sequence (DNA): TGCAGTGCCAGTGGTGCTCCAGGGTTCTCCTACGAGCAGTACTTC.

The chain links TRBV5-1 to TRBJ2-3, with 13 bases identical to TRBD2. The CDR3 is 18 amino acids. Germline CDR1 reads SGHRS; CDR2 reads YFSETQ. The ends lost 4 bases at V and 4 bases at J; junction bases unmatched: 12. The CDR3 is CASSPTPPGLAGADTQYF. The DNA for the CDR3 is TGCGCCAGCAGCCCTACTCCCCCAGGACTAGCGGGAGCAGATACGCAGTATTTT.

This chain links TRBV19 with TRBJ2-3; 9 positions match TRBD1. V lost 3 bases, J lost 5 bases, and 18 bases stayed unmatched. Germline loops: CDR1 LNHDA, CDR2 SQIVND (reference sequence). This CDR3 spans 19 amino acids. CDR3 DNA: TGTGCCAGTAGTATGACCGGGACAGGGACCGATCTAGGAGGAGATACGCAGTATTTT. Translating gives CASSMTGTGTDLGGDTQYF.

The rearrangement uses TRBV7-9 and TRBJ2-1; the match to TRBD2 covers 8 bases. Germline values: CDR1 SEHNR, CDR2 FQNEAQ (reference sequence). The CDR3 runs to 17 residues. V lost 1 base, J lost 6 bases, and 11 bases stayed unmatched. CDR3 sequence reads: CASSLVVAGSDSNEQFF. In DNA form, the CDR3 reads TGTGCCAGCAGCTTAGTAGTAGCGGGATCGGATAGCAATGAGCAGTTCTTC.

V is TRBV29-1 and J is TRBJ1-3; TRBD1 is a possible D gene (6 bases). V dropped 5 bases and J dropped 6 bases, with 14 bases sitting between them. The CDR3 has 13 amino acids. Germline V gene lookup returns CDR1 SQVTM and CDR2 ANQGSEA. The CDR3, as DNA: TGCAGCGTTTTCAAAGGGGGGGAAAACACCATATATTTT. The encoded protein is CSVFKGGENTIYF.

This clone was seen a few times. CDR3 amino acids: CASSLSTGEGSPLHF. The CDR3 bases are TGCGCCAGCAGCTTGTCGACAGGGGAAGGTTCACCCCTCCACTTT. The J gene is TRBJ1-6, the V gene TRBV5-1; TRBD1 matches at 8 bases. In germline, CDR1 is SGHRS, CDR2 YFSETQ. The CDR3 sequence is 15 residues long. Trimming cost V 1 base and J 9 bases; bases outside gene matches: 6.

The chain carries TRBV5-4 and TRBJ2-1; 7 bases match TRBD2. The junction had 15 bases not matched to a gene; V was cut back by 2 bases and J by 4 bases. In germline, CDR1 is SGHNT, CDR2 YYREEE (reference sequence). CDR3 length equals 18 residues. The CDR3 DNA is TGTGCCAGCAGCTTTAATCTGGGAGGCGGGAGAGCGTACAATGAGCAGTTCTTC. Its translation: CASSFNLGGGRAYNEQFF.

The V call is TRBV7-2, the J call TRBJ1-5, with a possible D match to TRBD1 (5 bases). From germline, CDR1 is SGHTA and CDR2 FQGNSA. V gave up 2 bases and J gave up 3 bases, with 11 bases separating them. This CDR3 is built from 15 residues. CDR3 in amino acids: CASSLSGGYNQPQHF. The CDR3 DNA follows: TGTGCCAGCAGCTTATCCGGGGGTTACAATCAGCCCCAGCATTTT.

The V and J genes are TRBV28 and TRBJ2-1; 9 bases agree with TRBD2. The CDR3 consists of 16 residues. The germline V gene has CDR1 MDHEN and CDR2 SYDVKM. J gave up 5 bases and V 2 bases, and 7 bases lay outside the gene matches. DNA for the CDR3: TGTGCCAGCAGTTTAGGGCCAGCGGGGGGACACAATGAGCAGTTCTTC. It encodes CASSLGPAGGHNEQFF.

V and J are TRBV5-1 and TRBJ2-7; D possibly corresponds to TRBD1 (7 bases). V gave up 0 bases and J gave up 5 bases, with 12 bases separating them. The CDR3 runs 14 residues. Germline CDR1 and CDR2: SGHRS and YFSETQ. CDR3 sequence (DNA): TGCGCCAGCAGCTTGGACAGGGGAGGCGACGAGCAGTACTTC. Protein sequence: CASSLDRGGDEQYF.

The chain employs TRBV9 and TRBJ1-1; D may be TRBD1 (5 bases). Germline CDR1 SGDLS, CDR2 YYNGEE. This CDR3 contains 14 residues. Trimming left V 4 bases short and J 3 bases short, with 13 bases between. The CDR3: CASSLTWDYTEAFF. CDR3 coding DNA: TGTGCCAGCAGCCTAACGTGGGACTACACTGAAGCTTTCTTT.

This clone was detected only a few times. The chain joins TRBV19 to TRBJ2-7, with D perhaps TRBD2 (6 bases). This CDR3 comprises 14 residues. Trimming pared 3 bases from V and 6 bases from J, leaving 15 bases between. Germline V CDR1 and CDR2: LNHDA, SQIVND (reference sequence). The CDR3 region has the DNA TGTGCCAGTAGTATCACACGGGAGACGCCCGAGCAGTACTTC. Protein: CASSITRETPEQYF.

V and J are TRBV27 and TRBJ1-5, with D uncertain. V was pared by 2 bases and J by 6 bases, with 8 bases between. The CDR3 has 13 amino acids. Germline CDR1 reads MNHEY; CDR2 reads SMNVEV (reference sequence). The CDR3 spells CASSLRESQPQHF. CDR3 in DNA: TGTGCCAGCAGTTTAAGGGAGAGTCAGCCCCAGCATTTT.

The chain employs TRBV7-2 and TRBJ2-1; D might be TRBD2 (7 bases). The germline V gene encodes CDR1 SGHTA and CDR2 FQGNSA. Trimming removed 7 bases at V and 0 bases at J, with 13 bases between. CDR3 length: 15 residues. This CDR3 is CASKEGGGSYNEQFF. The CDR3 DNA reads TGTGCCAGCAAGGAGGGAGGGGGCTCCTACAATGAGCAGTTCTTC.

This chain links TRBV27 with TRBJ1-1; TRBD1 might be the D (5 bases). V lost 7 bases and J lost 0, with 12 bases in between. From germline, CDR1 is MNHEY and CDR2 SMNVEV (reference sequence). CDR3 length: 14 amino acids. CDR3 amino acids: CASKRTSLNTEAFF. As DNA, the CDR3 is TGTGCCAGCAAACGGACAAGCTTGAACACTGAAGCTTTCTTT.

The chain combines TRBV12-5 with TRBJ2-3; 8 bases are a match to TRBD1. V lost 5 bases to trimming and J lost 2 bases; unmatched junction nucleotides: 6. Looked up from germline, CDR1 is LGHNT and CDR2 is FRNRAP. This CDR3 region has 15 residues. As DNA, the CDR3 is TGTGCTAGTGGTCCGGGGGACAGGACCACAGATACGCAGTATTTT. It specifies CASGPGDRTTDTQYF.

The V call is TRBV7-9, the J call TRBJ1-6; D is possibly TRBD1 (5 bases). Looked up from germline, CDR1 is SEHNR and CDR2 is FQNEAQ (reference sequence). Deletions cut 4 bases from V and 1 base from J, with 17 bases between. The length of the CDR3 is 18 residues. CDR3 bases: TGTGCCAGCAGCTGGTCTACGGGGGAAAGTTCCTATAATTCACCCCTCCACTTT. It translates to CASSWSTGESSYNSPLHF.

This chain joins TRBV5-1 and TRBJ1-4; D gene unclear. Per the germline V gene, CDR1 is SGHRS and CDR2 is YFSETQ. The CDR3 runs to 14 residues. V was trimmed by 5 bases and J by 0 bases, leaving 8 bases between them. The CDR3 spells CASSRGTTNEKLFF. CDR3 sequence (DNA): TGCGCCAGCAGTCGGGGAACAACTAATGAAAAACTGTTTTTT.

The gene calls are TRBV9 and TRBJ2-3, with 10 positions matching TRBD2. J was trimmed by 6 bases and V by 0 bases; bases with no gene match: 7. This CDR3 is 16 amino acids long. Germline loops: CDR1 SGDLS, CDR2 YYNGEE. In nucleotides, the CDR3 is TGTGCCAGCAGCGTAGGGAGCGGGGGGGGTGTGGATACGCAGTATTTT. Its protein is CASSVGSGGGVDTQYF.